A selection of T cell receptor beta chains follows, all from one sample in a study of blood T cells in healthy people across ages. TCRdb re-derived calls from the 5' RACE reads in MiXCR, one entry per CDR3 protein. There are hundreds of thousands of distinct CDR3 sequences in the sample; under 45% occur only once, and about 21% lies in the top ten. The sample consisted of blood. The receptors shown here come from a man aged 55 to 69 in good health. Each CDR3 is given with its conserved first and last residue. A D gene is named only where the DNA matches it firmly. Clone size appears in some rows only: once, few, many, or a class for an expanded clone.

CDR3aa	CDR3nt	abundance	j_gene	v_gene	d_gene
CASSPDRAKGADTQYF	TGTGCCAGCAGCCCTGACAGGGCCAAAGGCGCAGATACGCAGTATTTT	few	TRBJ2-3	TRBV7-2	TRBD1
CASSLGTANGYTF	TGTGCCAGCAGTTTGGGCACAGCCAATGGCTACACCTTC	NA	TRBJ1-2	TRBV12-3/TRBV12-4	NA
CASSLPGEPSYGYTF	TGCGCCAGCAGCTTGCCGGGAGAACCGTCCTATGGCTACACCTTC	NA	TRBJ1-2	TRBV5-1	NA
CASSSRPTHTQYF	TGTGCCAGCAGTTCCAGACCCACACATACGCAGTATTTT	few	TRBJ2-3	TRBV7-2	NA
CVSSTASVSYEQYF	TGTGTCAGCAGCACCGCTAGCGTATCCTACGAGCAGTACTTC	NA	TRBJ2-7	TRBV12-3/TRBV12-4	NA
CASSRRLAGSYEQYF	TGCGCCAGCAGCCGCCGTCTAGCGGGTTCCTACGAGCAGTACTTC	once	TRBJ2-7	TRBV4-3	TRBD2
CASSRFDRSDTEAFF	TGTGCCAGCAGCCGTTTTGACAGGAGCGACACTGAAGCTTTCTTT	NA	TRBJ1-1	TRBV7-9	NA
CASSRLAGSTNEKLFF	TGCGCCAGCAGCCGACTGGCCGGATCAACTAATGAAAAACTGTTTTTT	NA	TRBJ1-4	TRBV4-3	NA
CASNAGGQEETQYF	TGTGCCAGCAACGCCGGCGGACAGGAAGAGACCCAGTACTTC	few	TRBJ2-5	TRBV6-5	TRBD1
CASSLGTLLGEQFF	TGTGCCAGCAGCTTAGGGACCCTCCTCGGGGAGCAGTTCTTC	few	TRBJ2-1	TRBV11-3	NA
CASSQARSQRGASEQFF	TGTGCCAGCAGCCAAGCTCGGTCCCAGCGGGGGGCGAGTGAGCAGTTCTTC	NA	TRBJ2-1	TRBV14	TRBD2
CASSGIEGGTKNIQYF	TGTGCCAGCAGTGGGATTGAAGGGGGTACCAAAAACATTCAGTACTTC	NA	TRBJ2-4	TRBV2	NA
CASSSSGGVPYNEQFF	TGTGCCAGCAGCTCTAGCGGGGGCGTCCCCTACAATGAGCAGTTCTTC	NA	TRBJ2-1	TRBV28	TRBD2
CSARDSRMIDYGYTF	TGCAGTGCTAGAGATAGTAGGATGATTGACTATGGCTACACCTTC	NA	TRBJ1-2	TRBV20-1	NA
CASRDRANEQFF	TGTGCCAGCAGGGACAGGGCGAATGAGCAGTTCTTC	once	TRBJ2-1	TRBV6-2/TRBV6-3	TRBD1
CASSEGLVDGELFF	TGTGCCAGCAGTGAAGGGCTAGTTGACGGGGAGCTGTTTTTT	NA	TRBJ2-2	TRBV2	NA
CASSLFGEGADTQYF	TGTGCCAGCAGTTTATTCGGGGAGGGAGCAGATACGCAGTATTTT	NA	TRBJ2-3	TRBV12-3/TRBV12-4	TRBD2
CASSPQGRAAYGQYF	TGTGCCAGCAGCCCTCAGGGCCGGGCCGCATACGGGCAGTACTTC	NA	TRBJ2-7	TRBV9	NA
CAWSLAYNQPQHF	TGTGCCTGGAGTCTAGCGTACAATCAGCCCCAGCATTTT	many	TRBJ1-5	TRBV30	NA
CSARVAQGTEAFF	TGCAGTGCTAGAGTGGCGCAGGGCACTGAAGCTTTCTTT	many	TRBJ1-1	TRBV20-1	NA
CASSDLAGDYNGQFF	TGTGCCAGCAGTGATCTAGCGGGGGACTACAATGGGCAGTTCTTC	NA	TRBJ2-1	TRBV25-1	TRBD2
CASTPAGGSYEQYF	TGTGCCAGCACCCCGGCAGGGGGGTCCTACGAGCAGTACTTC	NA	TRBJ2-7	TRBV25-1	NA
CAIRRDSLPEQYF	TGTGCCATCAGACGGGACAGTCTCCCCGAGCAGTACTTC	few	TRBJ2-7	TRBV10-3	TRBD1
CASSRRGGFTDTQYF	TGTGCCAGCAGCCGAAGAGGAGGATTCACAGATACGCAGTATTTT	many	TRBJ2-3	TRBV9	NA
CASSERAGGVGNEQYF	TGTGCCAGCAGTGAGAGAGCAGGAGGAGTGGGGAATGAGCAGTACTTC	once	TRBJ2-7	TRBV12-3/TRBV12-4	NA
CASSMTSDYEQYF	TGCGCCAGCAGCATGACTAGCGACTACGAGCAGTACTTC	few	TRBJ2-7	TRBV5-1	TRBD2